This T cell receptor beta chain was sequenced for a study of post-analysis software for immune sequencing data. Study overall: Several disease courses (relapsing-remitting, secondary progressive and progressive-relapsing) of multiple sclerosis were included. Regarding the study as a whole: Roughly five TRBV segments were significantly more frequent in patients than in controls. TRBV5-6, TRBV5-1 and TRBV20-1 were among these segments.

This CDR3 has 14 amino acids. Looked up from germline, CDR1 is SQVTM and CDR2 is ANQGSEA. V gave up 4 bases and J gave up 1 base; unmatched junction bases: 4. Unique-molecular-identifier-tagged TCR beta cDNA libraries were used. TCRdb redid the calling of the PCR reads with MiXCR, one entry per CDR3 protein. In the table there are roughly 600,000 distinct CDR3 sequences, about 40% of which are singletons. This clonotype was detected a few times. Antigen: not known. V and J are TRBV29-1 and TRBJ2-5, with TRBD1 matching over 9 bases. The sample consisted of blood. The clonotype originates from a girl aged 5-17 years with multiple sclerosis. CDR3 in amino acids: CSVGRQGVQETQYF. Here the CDR3 DNA reads TGCAGCGTTGGAAGACAGGGGGTCCAAGAGACCCAGTACTTC.